This T cell receptor beta chain stems from a study of cytomegalovirus exposure and HLA in healthy donors. This clone has only a few counts. Its antigen is still unknown. Overall study results and limits: In a later analysis, an Asian-associated ancestry cluster reportedly showed fewer N-insertions than the roughly 710-donor mean.

Researchers ran the PCR with 60 Vbeta and 13 Jbeta primers. Method: immunoSEQ multiplex PCR; TCRdb's copy keeps in-frame clones and lacks some. In the table there are about 160,000 clones, over 80% of which are singletons. Trimming took 6 bases from V and 5 from J; bases not matched to a gene: 16. This CDR3 contains 16 residues. Germline V gene lookup returns CDR1 SQVTM and CDR2 ANQGSEA. The chain has TRBV29-1 and TRBJ1-2; 9 bases are a match to TRBD1. The receptor was derived from a woman under 30 in good health and CMV-seronegative. Sequenced: PBMCs. The CDR3 nucleotides are TGCAGCGTGAGACAGACGGGACAGGGAGGGAAATATGGCTACACCTTC. Translated, it gives CSVRQTGQGGKYGYTF. The whole variable domain, remainder taken from reference TRBV29-1 and TRBJ1-2, is SAVISQKPSRDICQRGTSLTIQCQVDSQVTMMFWYRQQPGQSLTLIATANQGSEATYESGFVIDKFPISRPNLTFSTLTVSNMSPEDSSIYLCSVRQTGQGGKYGYTFGSGTRLTVV.